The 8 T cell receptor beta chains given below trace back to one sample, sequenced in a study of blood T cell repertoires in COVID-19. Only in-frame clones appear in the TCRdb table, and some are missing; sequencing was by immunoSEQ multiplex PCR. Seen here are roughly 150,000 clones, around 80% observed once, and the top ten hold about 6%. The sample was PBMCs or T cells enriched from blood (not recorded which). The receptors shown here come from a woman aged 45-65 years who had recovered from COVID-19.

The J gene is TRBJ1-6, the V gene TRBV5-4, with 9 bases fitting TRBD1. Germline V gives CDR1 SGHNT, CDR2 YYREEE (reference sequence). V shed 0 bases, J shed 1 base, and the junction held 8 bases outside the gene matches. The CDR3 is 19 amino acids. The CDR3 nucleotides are TGTGCCAGCAGCTTGGCTTTGGGACAGGGAGGATCCTATAATTCACCCCTCCACTTT. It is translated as CASSLALGQGGSYNSPLHF.

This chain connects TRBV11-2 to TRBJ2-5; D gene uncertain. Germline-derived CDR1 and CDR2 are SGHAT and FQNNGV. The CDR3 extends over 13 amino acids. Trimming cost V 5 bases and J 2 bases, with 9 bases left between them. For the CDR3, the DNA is TGTGCCAGCAGCCGCACATCTCAAGAGACCCAGTACTTC. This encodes CASSRTSQETQYF. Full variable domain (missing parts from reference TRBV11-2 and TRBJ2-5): EAGVAQSPRYKIIEKRQSVAFWCNPISGHATLYWYQQILGQGPKLLIQFQNNGVVDDSQLPKDRFSAERLKGVDSTLKIQPAKLEDSAVYLCASSRTSQETQYFGPGTRLLVL.

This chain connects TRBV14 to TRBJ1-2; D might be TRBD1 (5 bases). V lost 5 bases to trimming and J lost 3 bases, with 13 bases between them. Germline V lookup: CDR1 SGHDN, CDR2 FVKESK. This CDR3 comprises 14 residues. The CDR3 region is CASSSIGGYYGYTF. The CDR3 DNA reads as TGTGCCAGCAGCAGTATCGGGGGGTACTATGGCTACACCTTC. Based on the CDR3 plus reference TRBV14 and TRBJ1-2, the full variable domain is EAGVTQFPSHSVIEKGQTVTLRCDPISGHDNLYWYRRVMGKEIKFLLHFVKESKQDESGMPNNRFLAERTGGTYSTLKVQPAELEDSGVYFCASSSIGGYYGYTFGSGTRLTVV.

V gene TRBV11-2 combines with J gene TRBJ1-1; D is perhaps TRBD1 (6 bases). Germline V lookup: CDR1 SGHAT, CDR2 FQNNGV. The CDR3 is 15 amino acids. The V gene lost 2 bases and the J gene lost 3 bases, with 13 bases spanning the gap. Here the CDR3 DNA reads TGTGCCAGCAGCTTAAATCCACAGGGTTACACTGAAGCTTTCTTT. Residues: CASSLNPQGYTEAFF.

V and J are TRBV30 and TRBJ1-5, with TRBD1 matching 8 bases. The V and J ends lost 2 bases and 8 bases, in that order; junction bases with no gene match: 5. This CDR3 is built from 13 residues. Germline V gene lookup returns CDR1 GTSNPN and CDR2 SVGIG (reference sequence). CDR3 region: CAWSRQGWEPQHF. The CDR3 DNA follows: TGTGCCTGGAGTAGACAGGGGTGGGAGCCCCAGCATTTT.

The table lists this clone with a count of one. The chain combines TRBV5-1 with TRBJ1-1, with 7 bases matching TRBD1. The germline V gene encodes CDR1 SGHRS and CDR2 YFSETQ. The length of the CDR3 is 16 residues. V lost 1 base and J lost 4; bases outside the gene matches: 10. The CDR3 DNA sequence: TGCGCCAGCAGCTTGCAAGGGGGCGTGAGTTCCACTGAAGCTTTCTTT. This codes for CASSLQGGVSSTEAFF.

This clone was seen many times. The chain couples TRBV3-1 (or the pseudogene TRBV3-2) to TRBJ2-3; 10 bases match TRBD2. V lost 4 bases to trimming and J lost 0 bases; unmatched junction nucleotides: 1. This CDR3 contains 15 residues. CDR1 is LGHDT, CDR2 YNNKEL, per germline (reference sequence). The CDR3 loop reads CASSPTSGSTDTQYF. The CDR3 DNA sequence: TGTGCCAGCAGCCCGACTAGCGGGAGCACAGATACGCAGTATTTT.

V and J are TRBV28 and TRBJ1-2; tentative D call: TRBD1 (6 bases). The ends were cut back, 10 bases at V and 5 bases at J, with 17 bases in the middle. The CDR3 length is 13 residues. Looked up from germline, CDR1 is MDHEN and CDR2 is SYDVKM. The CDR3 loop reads CATSGSRGYGYTF. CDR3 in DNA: TGTGCCACCTCCGGTAGCAGGGGATATGGCTACACCTTC.